This entry lists 18 T cell receptor beta chains sequenced from one sample in a study of blood T cells in healthy people across ages. Next came a second PCR, run for about 7 to 12 cycles, which used a sample-barcoded 5' primer along with a J-beta primer mix. TCRdb used MiXCR to reprocess the 5' RACE reads, holding one entry per CDR3 protein. There are roughly 700,000 distinct CDR3 sequences in the sample; around 32% occur only once, and approximately 15% lies in the top ten. Sequenced: blood. These receptors all come from a woman over 75 in good health.

This clonotype was found many times. CDR3 coding DNA: TGTGCCAGCAGCTTAGCCCAGTCAAGCTATGGCTACACCTTC. Amino acid sequence: CASSLAQSSYGYTF. This chain uses TRBV7-9 with TRBJ1-2; D remains unclear. Trimming took 0 bases from V and 4 from J, leaving 9 bases between them. The CDR3 has 14 amino acids. Germline CDR1 and CDR2: SEHNR and FQNEAQ (reference sequence).

This clonotype has ten or more counts. The chain carries TRBV10-3 and TRBJ1-5, with no clear D. The CDR3 runs 14 residues. The germline V and J ends were trimmed by 0 bases and 4 bases, with 7 bases remaining between them. Looked up from germline, CDR1 is ENHRY and CDR2 is SYGVKD. DNA of the CDR3: TGTGCCATCAGTGAGTCTCTAGGGAATCAGCCCCAGCATTTT. It is translated as CAISESLGNQPQHF.

The CDR3 coding sequence is TGTGCCAGCAGCTTATTGAGGGCGGCGACTGAAGCTTTCTTT. Protein product: CASSLLRAATEAFF. This sequence joins TRBV7-2 and TRBJ1-1; D remains unclear. The ends were cut back, 2 bases at V and 5 bases at J, with 12 bases in the middle. Germline assignment: CDR1 SGHTA and CDR2 FQGNSA. CDR3 size: 14 residues.

This clonotype has a handful of counts. The V and J genes are TRBV5-1 and TRBJ1-2; the D is unclear. V dropped 3 bases and J dropped 6 bases, with 15 bases sitting between them. The V gene's germline CDR1 is SGHRS and CDR2 YFSETQ. This CDR3 is built from 14 residues. The CDR3 spells CASSSKSTRDGYTF. DNA for the CDR3: TGCGCCAGCAGCTCTAAGAGTACACGGGATGGCTACACCTTC.

For this clonotype: The CDR3 does not close with the conserved phenylalanine or tryptophan, likely indicating a read error. The limits of the CDR3 on the DNA are not certain, so only TCRdb's listed CDR3 is given. This chain connects TRBV15 to TRBJ2-1; the DNA was not used to check the table's D call, TRBD1. Germline CDR1 reads LNHNV; CDR2 reads YYDKDF (reference sequence). The CDR3 is 15 residues long, ends included. Here the CDR3 reads CATSIEGDGGYTFGS.

This clonotype was recorded many times. The V and J genes are TRBV2 and TRBJ2-5, with TRBD2 matching over 11 bases. CDR1 is SNHLY, CDR2 FYNNEI, per germline. The CDR3 spans 14 residues. The ends lost 5 bases at V and 5 bases at J; junction bases unmatched: 4. CDR3 DNA: TGTGCCAGCAGTCCTAGCGGGGGGTTGGAGACCCAGTACTTC. It specifies CASSPSGGLETQYF.

This clonotype was counted ten times or more. The genes are TRBV4-3 and TRBJ2-2; maybe TRBD1 (5 bases). The V end lost 0 bases, the J end lost 5 bases, and 10 bases lay between the germline ends. Germline V lookup: CDR1 LGHNA, CDR2 YSLEER. This CDR3 is built from 15 residues. This chain's CDR3 is CASSQDRRGTGELFF. The CDR3 coding sequence is TGCGCCAGCAGCCAAGATCGAAGGGGAACCGGGGAGCTGTTTTTT.

This clonotype was recorded a few times. The rearrangement uses TRBV18 and TRBJ2-7, with D hard to call. CDR1 is KGHSH and CDR2 is LQKENI in the germline V gene. V lost 3 bases and J lost 0, with 15 bases in between. The CDR3 loop spans 16 amino acids. CDR3 nucleotides: TGTGCCAGCTCACCCACCCTAGGAATAAGCTCCTACGAGCAGTACTTC. This translates into CASSPTLGISSYEQYF.

This clonotype was detected many times. The chain uses TRBV6-2 or TRBV6-3 and TRBJ2-1; D remains ambiguous. V lost 0 bases to trimming and J lost 0 bases, with 6 bases between them. Germline lookup yields CDR1 MNHEY and CDR2 SVGEGT. This CDR3 is 15 amino acids long. CDR3 sequence reads: CASSYSPDSYNEQFF. As DNA, the CDR3 is TGTGCCAGCAGTTACTCGCCTGACTCCTACAATGAGCAGTTCTTC.

A few counts support this clonotype. The chain has TRBV6-1 and TRBJ1-5; D not resolved. The V and J ends lost 3 bases and 0 bases respectively, with 9 bases between them. Germline CDR1 and CDR2: MNHNS and SASEGT. The CDR3 spans 15 residues. DNA of the CDR3: TGTGCCAGCAGTGAGACGCGATATAGCAATCAGCCCCAGCATTTT. This translates into CASSETRYSNQPQHF.

This clonotype was found many times. The V and J genes are TRBV7-9 and TRBJ1-2, with D tentatively TRBD1 (5 bases). There are 15 residues in the CDR3. Trimming removed 1 base from V and 2 bases from J, with 11 bases in between. The germline V gene encodes CDR1 SEHNR and CDR2 FQNEAQ (reference sequence). CDR3 sequence: CASSLVTQGNYGYTF. CDR3 bases: TGTGCCAGCAGCTTAGTCACGCAGGGCAACTATGGCTACACCTTC.

The gene calls are TRBV7-6 and TRBJ1-1; 8 positions match TRBD1. Germline CDR1 and CDR2: SGHVS and FNYEAQ. The CDR3 has 16 amino acids. J lost 5 bases, V lost 1 base, and 9 bases had no gene match. CDR3 loop: CASSLVGGQAETEAFF. In DNA, the CDR3 is TGTGCCAGCAGCTTAGTAGGGGGACAGGCTGAGACTGAAGCTTTCTTT. Using reference TRBV7-6 and TRBJ1-1 for the parts outside the CDR3, the full variable domain is GAGVSQSPRYKVTKRGQDVALRCDPISGHVSLYWYRQALGQGPEFLTYFNYEAQQDKSGLPNDRFSAERPEGSISTLTIQRTEQRDSAMYRCASSLVGGQAETEAFFGQGTRLTVV.

To note about this clonotype: A read error may account for a junction end that differs from germline. The chain couples TRBV29-1 to TRBJ1-6; 7 bases are shared with TRBD1. There are 12 residues in the CDR3. Germline V gives CDR1 SQVTM, CDR2 ANQGSEA. CDR3 in DNA: TGCGGCGTTTTTCAACAGGGGACGACCCTCCACTTT. This encodes CGVFQQGTTLHF.

This clonotype was observed at least ten times. This chain links TRBV7-8 with TRBJ1-5; perhaps TRBD1 as D (6 bases). This CDR3 is built from 15 residues. Germline-derived CDR1 and CDR2 are SGHVS and FQNEAQ. V gave up 0 bases and J gave up 2 bases, with 8 bases separating them. CDR3 DNA: TGTGCCAGCAGCTTAGCGGACAGAGGCAATCAGCCCCAGCATTTT. Translating gives CASSLADRGNQPQHF. Full variable domain (missing parts from reference TRBV7-8 and TRBJ1-5): GAGVSQSPRYKVAKRGQDVALRCDPISGHVSLFWYQQALGQGPEFLTYFQNEAQLDKSGLPSDRFFAERPEGSVSTLKIQRTQQEDSAVYLCASSLADRGNQPQHFGDGTRLSIL.

This chain connects TRBV7-2 to TRBJ2-5, with 10 bases identical to TRBD1. V trimming: 3 bases; J trimming: 4 bases; junction bases outside the gene matches: 5. The CDR3 has 15 amino acids. Germline V gene sequence: CDR1 SGHTA, CDR2 FQGNSA. This chain's CDR3 is CASSFWDRGLETQYF. The DNA of the CDR3 is TGTGCCAGCAGCTTCTGGGACAGGGGTTTAGAGACCCAGTACTTC.

This clonotype has more than one count but fewer than ten. Being one base from a much bigger clone, this may be a read error. The chain joins TRBV7-2 to TRBJ2-7, with D perhaps matching TRBD1 (5 bases). This CDR3 contains 14 residues. The germline V and J ends were trimmed by 2 bases and 7 bases, with 15 bases remaining between them. The germline V gene has CDR1 SGHTA and CDR2 FQGNSA. The CDR3: CASSLLARANEQYF. Here the CDR3 DNA reads TGTGCCAGCAGCTTACTCGCCAGGGCCAATGAGCAGTACTTC.

This clonotype was detected ten times or more. The rearrangement uses TRBV5-6 and TRBJ2-3; the match to TRBD2 covers 8 bases. CDR1 and CDR2 from the germline V gene are SGHDT and YYEEEE. After removal of 5 bases from V and 3 bases from J, the junction contained 11 bases not matched to a gene. The CDR3 extends over 16 amino acids. In DNA, the CDR3 is TGTGCCAGCAGGACGTTTAGCGGGGAGCCTACAGATACGCAGTATTTT. This gives the protein CASRTFSGEPTDTQYF. Variable domain in full (rest from reference TRBV5-6 and TRBJ2-3): DAGVTQSPTHLIKTRGQQVTLRCSPKSGHDTVSWYQQALGQGPQFIFQYYEEEERQRGNFPDRFSGHQFPNYSSELNVNALLLGDSALYLCASRTFSGEPTDTQYFGPGTRLTVL.

This chain connects TRBV7-2 to TRBJ2-5, with TRBD2 matching over 9 bases. The J call may be wrong; the DNA end is better matched by TRBJ2-7. The CDR3 totals 15 residues. The germline V gene has CDR1 SGHTA and CDR2 FQGNSA. In DNA form, the CDR3 reads TGTGCCAGCAGCCGGGTAGCGGGGGAACACTACGAGCAGTACTTC. Its protein is CASSRVAGEHYEQYF.